The source of this TCR beta chain is a study of blood T cell repertoires in COVID-19. Some clones are missing from TCRdb's copy, which holds only in-frame ones; the method was immunoSEQ multiplex PCR. The sample gives 80,000 or so clones, approximately 86% of which show up once; roughly 1.9% is in the top ten. The receptor was derived from a woman aged 55-70 years with acute or convalescent COVID-19. Sample: peripheral blood.

CDR3 residues: CATSDPGLAGGRGTQYF. The CDR3 bases are TGTGCCACCAGTGACCCCGGACTAGCGGGAGGACGGGGGACCCAGTACTTC. The chain recombines TRBV24-1 with TRBJ2-5; the match to TRBD2 covers 14 bases. V lost 4 bases, J lost 7 bases, and 10 bases stayed unmatched. Germline lookup yields CDR1 KGHDR and CDR2 SFDVKD. The CDR3 runs 17 residues.